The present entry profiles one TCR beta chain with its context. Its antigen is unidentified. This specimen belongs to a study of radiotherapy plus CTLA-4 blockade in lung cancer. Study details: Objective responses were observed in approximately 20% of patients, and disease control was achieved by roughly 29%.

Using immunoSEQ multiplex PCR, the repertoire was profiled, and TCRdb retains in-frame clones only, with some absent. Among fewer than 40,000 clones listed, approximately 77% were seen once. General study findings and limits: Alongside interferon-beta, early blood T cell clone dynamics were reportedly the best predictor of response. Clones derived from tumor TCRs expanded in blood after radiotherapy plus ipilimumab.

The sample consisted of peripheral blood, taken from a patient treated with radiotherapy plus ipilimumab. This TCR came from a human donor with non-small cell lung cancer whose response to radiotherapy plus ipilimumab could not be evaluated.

The CDR3 region is CASSLGQGIYEQYF. The CDR3 nucleotides are TGTGCCAGCAGCTTGGGACAGGGCATCTACGAGCAGTACTTC. This chain links TRBV5-4 with TRBJ2-7; 7 bases align to TRBD1. CDR3 length equals 14 residues. The V and J ends lost 0 bases and 3 bases, in that order; junction bases with no gene match: 3. From germline, CDR1 is SGHNT and CDR2 YYREEE (reference sequence).